This T cell receptor beta chain was sequenced in a study of cytomegalovirus exposure and HLA in healthy donors. Study-level results: Among the most significant clusters, several appeared linked to common viral pathogens in a later analysis. A likely sequencing artifact accounted for one observed cluster of highly shared sequence variants. Earlier analysis found most TCR beta V segments productive about 87% or about 30% of the time.

This clone was seen just once. Its antigen is undetermined. Trimming took 7 bases from V and 6 from J; bases not matched to a gene: 7. The CDR3 is made up of 14 amino acids. Germline V CDR1 and CDR2: SNHLY, FYNNEI. With 60 Vbeta and 13 Jbeta primers, the PCR was carried out. Authors' analysis steps: Approximately 79 million unique TCR beta chains, roughly 11 million of them shared, were counted by a later analysis. Data came from immunoSEQ multiplex PCR; TCRdb stores just in-frame clones and leaves some out. D and trimming were read from the DNA, whereas the V and J calls and clone size are those reported in that table. The table includes 200,000 or so clones, about 80% detected once.

What was sequenced was PBMCs. The source is a woman between 18 and 30 years old in good health and CMV-seropositive. The chain employs TRBV2 and TRBJ2-1; 9 bases line up with TRBD1. Here the CDR3 reads CASKRDREINEQFF. The CDR3, as DNA: TGTGCCAGCAAGAGGGACAGGGAAATCAATGAGCAGTTCTTC.